The sequence of this T cell receptor beta chain was determined in a study of cytomegalovirus exposure and HLA in healthy donors (dated by TCRdb to the late 2010s). Study-wide context: An earlier analysis of approximately 640 of the donors reported 250 to 300 Gb of sequence data and 117 million unique TCR beta sequences from roughly 180 million T cells. Roughly 300 gigabases of sequencing data and tens of millions of unique TCR sequences were included in an early release covering around 650 HLA-typed donors. Of the roughly 390 genotyped donors, about 80% fell in the genetic ancestry cluster associated with self-reported Caucasian donors. The study aimed to test whether cataloging public T cell receptors could reveal signatures of past pathogen exposure. Using immunosequencing, the study profiled T cell repertoires from 640 or so subjects and related those repertoires to cytomegalovirus serostatus. A separate validation cohort of roughly 120 different subjects was used in addition to the approximately 670-subject first cohort. High-throughput TCR immunosequencing, statistical association of individual TCRs with disease status, and machine learning were combined to predict cytomegalovirus infection status. A later analysis re-analyzed previously published TCR beta repertoires from 550 to 700 donors and added high-resolution HLA genotyping to study TCR occurrence patterns. Rather than drawing on any new phenotypic data, the later analysis identified candidate immune exposures from TCR beta sequences and the way those sequences occurred across donors. An earlier analysis of around 580 of the donors used high-throughput TCR beta sequencing to judge whether each TCR beta V gene segment behaved as functional or pseudogenic. Alongside the repertoire data, information on donor age, sex, ethnicity and CMV serostatus was compiled. A later genetic analysis took genome-wide SNP genotypes for about three fifths of the roughly 700 donors and used that subset as a discovery cohort. Every discovery cohort repertoire had been produced on one sequencing platform. Class I and class II HLA loci were covered by the typing at four-digit resolution. Typing coverage varied by locus: 629-630 donors for A, B, C, DRB1 and DQB1; approximately 560 for DQA1; over 600 for DPA1; 450 to 480 for DPB1. Several DR-DQ haplotypes were handled as single units for association and clustering because linkage in the cohort was strong. On average, about 200,000 unique TCR beta nucleotide sequences were sequenced per donor among 300 to 500 genotyped donors of the cohort, with 15% to 20% of those sequences being non-productive.

Summary of the overall study and its limitations: A later analysis associated some 17,000 TCR beta sequences with specific HLA alleles at a false discovery rate of 0.05. V-gene and J-gene trimming of TCR beta chains was associated with a missense DCLRE1C variant in a later genetic analysis, and the association was replicated in an independent cohort. Assigning TCR associations to individual alleles was difficult when HLA alleles, especially DR and DQ, strongly co-occurred. According to a later analysis, most CMV-associated TCR beta chains appeared to be HLA-restricted, and the HLA associations seemed to be driven largely by CMV exposure. A later analysis found that TCR association rates varied across HLA loci, with DRB1 alleles showing the most associated TCRs and HLA-C alleles the fewest. Some IMGT-functional V segments, including TRBV6-2 and TRBV6-3, could not be distinguished by the 87-base-pair reads and were therefore excluded. According to a later analysis, parvovirus B19, influenza, CMV and Epstein-Barr virus appeared linked to several top co-occurrence clusters. The classifier was reported to diagnose cytomegalovirus status with high specificity and sensitivity in both the original cohort and the validation cohort. According to the authors, the approach could potentially be generalized to other disease states and immunological phenotypes. Three of the identified cytomegalovirus-associated TCR beta chains were confirmed in vitro to be specific for cytomegalovirus antigens. Compared with equally common non-associated chains, HLA-associated TCR beta chains in a later analysis were more clonally expanded and had lower generation probabilities. Broadly in line with IMGT annotations, most TCR beta V segments showed up in productive rearrangements about 90% or about 30% of the time in an earlier analysis of about 500 of the donors. Immune exposure information for the cohort was limited to CMV serostatus. Correlated functional status among segregating V segments might be attributable to linkage disequilibrium, but an unknown experimental factor could not be ruled out. Most TCR sequences were observed very rarely across donors, whereas some public TCRs were present in many individuals. A further reported finding was that TCR beta sequences accurately predicted the HLA-A and HLA-B alleles for most subjects in the first cohort. A cluster of highly shared sequence variants was judged likely to be a technical artifact of the sequencing pipeline. The study listed 150 to 200 TCR beta chains as associated with cytomegalovirus. Sequencing depth was assumed to be roughly uniform across donors in the presence/absence analyses, though that assumption may not hold. Because HLA typing was unavailable for some donors at each locus, only the typed subset was used in association tests. According to a later genetic analysis, donors in an Asian-associated ancestry cluster had fewer N-insertions in productive TCRs than the roughly 700-donor mean. Because counts were too low, more than 15 rarely observed V segments, including chromosome 9 orphons, were excluded from the earlier analysis of around 640 of the donors. Only TCR beta chains were sequenced in this cohort, and the absence of alpha or paired-chain data limited detectable features.

The cohort was made up of 666 healthy bone marrow donors. At the time of sampling, every cohort member was nominally healthy, though immune exposures that went unrecorded were likely present. The donor tested CMV seropositive, placing the donor among the 289 seropositive members of the cohort. A peripheral blood sample was provided by each donor, and peripheral blood mononuclear cells were used for TCR beta sequencing. Genomic DNA extraction from the blood cell samples was performed with the Qiagen DNeasy Blood Extraction Kit. Notes on this clone: Its antigen is not yet known. At one boundary the junction diverges from the germline segment, which might be a read error.

From its cysteine to its phenylalanine, the CDR3 spans 16 amino acids. Just CDR3 DNA is preserved here, 48 bases in frame from base 1. CDR1 and CDR2 are drawn from the germline V gene (reference sequence): PRHDT, FYEKMQ. Library preparation employed the immunoSEQ multiplex PCR assay. A mixture of 60 forward primers for TCR Vbeta segments and 13 reverse primers for TCR Jbeta segments was used in the multiplex PCR. A multiplex PCR assay on genomic DNA amplified the CDR3 region of rearranged TCR beta genes. On the Illumina HiSeq System, the amplified TCR beta libraries were sequenced as 87-base-pair reads. Per the source publication's procedure: In a later analysis, around 80 million unique TCR beta chains were counted across the approximately 620 repertoires, and approximately 11 million of these chains were shared by at least two donors. Raw reads were error-corrected and collapsed into unique sequences by a nearest-neighbor algorithm in which closely related sequences were merged to remove PCR and sequencing errors. V, D and J gene segments were assigned by aligning CDR3 sequences to IMGT reference sequences. For a sequence to be retained, at least a six-nucleotide match to both a V gene segment and a J gene segment was required. A rearrangement was called productive if the CDR3 had no stop codons and remained in frame with V and J, and every other rearrangement was called non-productive. Following IMGT convention, CDR3 was defined as the stretch from the second conserved V-encoded cysteine to the conserved J-encoded phenylalanine. The earlier analysis of around 640 of the donors excluded sequences that lacked an unambiguous match to a single V gene segment. In an earlier analysis of around 590 of the donors, a V segment was called functional when productive rearrangements were above 56.7%, and segregating when the standard deviation between donors exceeded 5%. A statistical classification framework was built for diagnosing cytomegalovirus status from the catalog of TCR beta chain sequences. In a later analysis, V and J genes were assigned by comparing TCR nucleotide sequences against IMGT/GENE-DB human TR gene sequences. The TCRdist pipeline was used in a later analysis to assign CDR3 sequences and most-parsimonious VDJ recombination scenarios. A later analysis defined each TCR beta chain by its CDR3 amino acid sequence plus V-gene family, and excluded reads lacking a unique V-gene family. To address suspected cross-contamination and a sequencing artifact, a later analysis removed approximately 600 highly shared, low-generation-probability nucleotide sequences. In a later analysis, a clonal expansion index for each public chain was calculated from normalized within-repertoire ranks of inferred template counts. Generation probabilities in a later analysis came from a VDJ recombination model fitted to out-of-frame rearrangements, and those results were checked against IGoR. In a later analysis, hypergeometric tests were used to score TCR-TCR, TCR-HLA and TCR-CMV co-occurrence, with a repertoire-size bias correction applied to TCR pairs. A later analysis estimated false discovery rates by permuting HLA or CMV assignments 20 times. A later analysis grouped co-occurring TCRs with DBSCAN, adding TCRdist sequence similarity when clustering within HLA-allele-positive subsets. Repertoires with fewer than 30,000 or more than 120,000 public chains, plus five repertoires with anomalous nucleotide sharing, were excluded from co-occurrence clustering. The immuneACCESS repertoire file appears here via TCRdb, limited to in-frame rearrangements. These files lack a portion of the clones; in checked studies, under half of the deficit traces to unresolved V genes, and the cause of the others is not known. The DNA was the basis for D and trimming; V, J and clone size are from that table. In this sample the table shows under 200,000 clones, 70% to 90% of which occur a single time. The ten largest clones represent approximately 8.5% of the sample.

The sequenced sample was PBMCs. The receptor chain draws on TRBV13 and TRBJ1-1, with the D gene too uncertain to name. This sequence was found in a man younger than 35 in good health and CMV-seropositive. At the DNA level, the sequence is TGTGCCAGTAGCTTTCTTGTCGCGGCTATGAACACTGAAGCTTTCTTT. This translates into CASSFLVAAMNTEAFF.